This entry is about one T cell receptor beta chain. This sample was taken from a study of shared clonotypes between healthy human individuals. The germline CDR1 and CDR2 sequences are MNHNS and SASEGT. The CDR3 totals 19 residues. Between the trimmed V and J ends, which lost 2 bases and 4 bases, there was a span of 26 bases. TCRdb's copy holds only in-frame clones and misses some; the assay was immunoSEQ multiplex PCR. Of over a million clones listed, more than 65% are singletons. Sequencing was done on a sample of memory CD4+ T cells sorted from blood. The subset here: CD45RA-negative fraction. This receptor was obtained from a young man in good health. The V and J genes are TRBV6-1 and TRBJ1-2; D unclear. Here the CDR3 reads CASSELTPRRQPVGYGYTF. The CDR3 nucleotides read TGTGCCAGCAGTGAACTTACTCCCCGGAGGCAGCCAGTGGGCTATGGCTACACCTTC.